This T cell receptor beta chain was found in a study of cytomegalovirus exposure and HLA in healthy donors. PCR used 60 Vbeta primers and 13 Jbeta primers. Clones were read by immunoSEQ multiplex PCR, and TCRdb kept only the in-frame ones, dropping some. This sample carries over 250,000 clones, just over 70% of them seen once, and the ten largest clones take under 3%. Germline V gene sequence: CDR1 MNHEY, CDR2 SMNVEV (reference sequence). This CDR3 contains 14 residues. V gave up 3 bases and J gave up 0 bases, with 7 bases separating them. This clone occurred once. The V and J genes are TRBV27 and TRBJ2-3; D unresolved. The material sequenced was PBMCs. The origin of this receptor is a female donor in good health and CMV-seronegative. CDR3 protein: CASSLWHSTDTQYF. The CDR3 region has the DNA TGTGCCAGCAGTTTGTGGCACAGCACAGATACGCAGTATTTT.